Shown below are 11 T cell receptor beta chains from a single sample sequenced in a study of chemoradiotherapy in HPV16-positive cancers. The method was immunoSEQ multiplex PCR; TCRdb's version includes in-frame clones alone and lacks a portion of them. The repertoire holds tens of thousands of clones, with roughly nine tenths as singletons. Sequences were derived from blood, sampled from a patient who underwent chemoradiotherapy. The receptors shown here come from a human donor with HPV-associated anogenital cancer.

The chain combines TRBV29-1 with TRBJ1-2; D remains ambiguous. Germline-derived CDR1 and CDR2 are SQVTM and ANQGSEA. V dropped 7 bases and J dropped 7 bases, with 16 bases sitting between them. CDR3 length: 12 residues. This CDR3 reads CSAVRWVGGYTF. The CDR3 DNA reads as TGCAGCGCTGTCCGCTGGGTTGGTGGCTACACCTTC.

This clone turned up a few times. CDR3 sequence: CASSDSAGAGYNEQFF. CDR3 bases: TGTGCCAGCAGTGATTCTGCGGGGGCGGGCTACAATGAGCAGTTCTTC. The chain has TRBV6-1 and TRBJ2-1; weak D call: TRBD2 (7 bases). The CDR3 consists of 16 residues. Germline V lookup: CDR1 MNHNS, CDR2 SASEGT. V lost 3 bases and J 3 bases, leaving 15 bases between the germline ends.

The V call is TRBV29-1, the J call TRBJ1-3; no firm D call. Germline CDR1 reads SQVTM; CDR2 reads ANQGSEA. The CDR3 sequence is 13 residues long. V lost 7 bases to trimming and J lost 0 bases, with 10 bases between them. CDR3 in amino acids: CSADVRSGNTIYF. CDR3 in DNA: TGCAGCGCGGACGTCCGCTCTGGAAACACCATATATTTT.

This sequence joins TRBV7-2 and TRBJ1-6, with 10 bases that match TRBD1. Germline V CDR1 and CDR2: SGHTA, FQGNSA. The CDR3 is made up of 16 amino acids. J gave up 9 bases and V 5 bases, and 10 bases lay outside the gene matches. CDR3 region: CASSPMRQGASSPLHF. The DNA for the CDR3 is TGTGCCAGCAGCCCGATGCGACAGGGGGCCAGTTCACCCCTCCACTTT.

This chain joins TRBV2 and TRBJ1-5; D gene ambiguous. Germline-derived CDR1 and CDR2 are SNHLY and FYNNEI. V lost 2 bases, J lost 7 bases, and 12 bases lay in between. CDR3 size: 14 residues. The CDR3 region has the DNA TGTGCCAGCAGTGAATGGCGCACCCACCAGCCCCAGCATTTT. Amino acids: CASSEWRTHQPQHF.

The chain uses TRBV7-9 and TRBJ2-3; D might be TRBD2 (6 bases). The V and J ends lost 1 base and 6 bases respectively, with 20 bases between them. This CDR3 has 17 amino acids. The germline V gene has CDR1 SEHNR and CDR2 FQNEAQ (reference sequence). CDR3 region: CASSLGWGREDMDTQYF. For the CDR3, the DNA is TGTGCCAGCAGCTTAGGTTGGGGCAGGGAGGACATGGATACGCAGTATTTT.

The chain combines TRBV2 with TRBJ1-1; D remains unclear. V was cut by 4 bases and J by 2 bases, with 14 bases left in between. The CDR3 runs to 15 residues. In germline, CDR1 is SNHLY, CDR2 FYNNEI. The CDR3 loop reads CASSGGGGSNTEAFF. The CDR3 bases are TGTGCCAGCAGTGGGGGTGGCGGATCAAACACTGAAGCTTTCTTT.

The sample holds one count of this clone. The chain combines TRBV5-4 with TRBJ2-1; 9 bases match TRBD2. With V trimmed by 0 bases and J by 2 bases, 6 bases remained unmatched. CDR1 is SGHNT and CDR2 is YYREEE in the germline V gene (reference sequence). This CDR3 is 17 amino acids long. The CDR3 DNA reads TGTGCCAGCAGCTTGGAGCCGACTAGCGGCCCCTACAATGAGCAGTTCTTC. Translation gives CASSLEPTSGPYNEQFF.

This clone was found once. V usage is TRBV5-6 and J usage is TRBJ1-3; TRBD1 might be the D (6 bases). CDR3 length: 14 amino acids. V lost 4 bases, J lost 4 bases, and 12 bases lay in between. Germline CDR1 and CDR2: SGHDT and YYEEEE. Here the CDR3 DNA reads TGTGCCAGCAGCGCCCGACAGGAGGGAAACACCATATATTTT. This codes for CASSARQEGNTIYF. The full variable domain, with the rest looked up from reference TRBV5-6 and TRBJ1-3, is DAGVTQSPTHLIKTRGQQVTLRCSPKSGHDTVSWYQQALGQGPQFIFQYYEEEERQRGNFPDRFSGHQFPNYSSELNVNALLLGDSALYLCASSARQEGNTIYFGEGSWLTVV.

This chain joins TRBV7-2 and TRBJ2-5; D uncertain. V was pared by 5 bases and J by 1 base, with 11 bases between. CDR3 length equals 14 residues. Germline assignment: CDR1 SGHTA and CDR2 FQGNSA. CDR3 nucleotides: TGTGCCAGCAGCCTCACCCCAGTCCAAGAGACCCAGTACTTC. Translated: CASSLTPVQETQYF.

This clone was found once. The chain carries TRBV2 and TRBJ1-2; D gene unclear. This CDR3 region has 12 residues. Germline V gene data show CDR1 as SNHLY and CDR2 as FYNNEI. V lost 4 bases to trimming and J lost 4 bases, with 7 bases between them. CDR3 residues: CASSGLSYGYTF. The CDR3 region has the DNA TGTGCCAGCAGTGGTCTCAGCTATGGCTACACCTTC.